What follows describes a single TCR beta chain. Synthesis of cDNA was accomplished via 5'RACE employing 10-nucleotide random UMIs. MiXCR, applied by TCRdb to the 5' RACE reads, yields one record per CDR3 protein. In the table there are tens of thousands of distinct CDR3 sequences, about 9.3% of which are singletons. This record comes from a study of neurological immune-mediated disorders. Germline V lookup: CDR1 DFQATT, CDR2 SNEGSKA (reference sequence). This CDR3 has 14 amino acids. With 3 bases clipped from V and 4 bases from J, the junction kept 6 bases outside the gene matches. Material: PBMCs. This chain joins TRBV20-1 and TRBJ2-1; 7 bases align to TRBD2. The sequence was obtained from a man between 40 and 49 years old in good health. The DNA for the CDR3 is TGCAGTGCTAGCCACCGGGACTATTACAATGAGCAGTTCTTC. Its protein product is CSASHRDYYNEQFF.